Shown below are 18 T cell receptor beta chains from a single sample sequenced in a study of technical replicates of blood from a handful of donors. Clones were read by immunoSEQ multiplex PCR, and TCRdb kept only the in-frame ones, dropping some. Of 65,000 to 95,000 clones listed, 95% to 98% are singletons. Material for sequencing was T cells isolated from PBMCs. The receptors here all came from a human donor in good health.

Comments on this clone: The junction and the germline gene differ at one end; a read error may be behind it. The genes are TRBV19 and TRBJ2-4, with D uncertain. The CDR3 spans 12 residues. The germline CDR1 and CDR2 sequences are LNHDA and SQIVND (reference sequence). CDR3 residues: CASSFNLNTQYF. CDR3 DNA: TGTGCCAGTAGTTTTAACCTTAACACTCAGTACTTC.

This chain connects TRBV6-5 to TRBJ1-1; D remains ambiguous. V was cut by 2 bases and J by 0 bases, with 13 bases left in between. This CDR3 is 16 amino acids long. CDR1 is MNHEY and CDR2 is SVGAGI in the germline V gene. The CDR3 DNA is TGTGCCAGCAGTTACGAAAGAGCTACGATGAACACTGAAGCTTTCTTT. It encodes CASSYERATMNTEAFF.

V and J are TRBV7-2 and TRBJ2-7; 8 nucleotides align to TRBD1. Per germline, CDR1 SGHTA and CDR2 FQGNSA. Trimming at V came to 5 bases and at J to 3 bases, leaving 6 bases not matched to a gene. The CDR3 totals 14 residues. The chain's CDR3 is CASSPSRGLYEQYF. In nucleotides, the CDR3 is TGTGCCAGCAGCCCCAGCAGGGGGCTCTACGAGCAGTACTTC.

This clone showed up just a few times. The chain recombines TRBV9 with TRBJ2-3; the match to TRBD2 covers 7 bases. The CDR3 is 16 amino acids. V was clipped by 4 bases and J by 0 bases; unmatched bases: 8. CDR1 SGDLS and CDR2 YYNGEE come from the germline V gene. CDR3 sequence reads: CASSLGAGASTDTQYF. CDR3 in DNA: TGTGCCAGCAGCCTTGGGGCGGGAGCTAGCACAGATACGCAGTATTTT.

CDR3 amino acids: CASSSLAGKRSEQFF. The CDR3 DNA reads TGTGCCAGCAGCTCTCTAGCGGGAAAGAGGAGCGAGCAGTTCTTC. This rearrangement joins TRBV7-9 to TRBJ2-1; 9 bases align to TRBD2. The CDR3 is made up of 15 amino acids. Trimming at V came to 4 bases and at J to 10 bases, leaving 11 bases not matched to a gene. CDR1 SEHNR and CDR2 FQNEAQ come from the germline V gene (reference sequence).

In its sample, this clone was seen once. The chain carries TRBV19 and TRBJ1-2; no reliable D call. Germline V lookup: CDR1 LNHDA, CDR2 SQIVND (reference sequence). V dropped 0 bases and J dropped 2 bases, with 13 bases sitting between them. This CDR3 is 16 amino acids long. This chain's CDR3 is CASSIDLWRMNYGYTF. In DNA, the CDR3 is TGTGCCAGTAGTATAGATCTTTGGAGAATGAACTATGGCTACACCTTC.

V and J are TRBV7-8 and TRBJ2-7, with 7 bases identical to TRBD1. CDR3 length: 15 amino acids. The junction had 13 bases not matched to a gene; V was cut back by 5 bases and J by 6 bases. CDR1 and CDR2 (germline): SGHVS, FQNEAQ. CDR3 amino acids: CASSPWDSRIPEQYF. The CDR3 DNA sequence: TGTGCCAGCAGCCCGTGGGACAGCCGAATTCCCGAGCAGTACTTC.

The rearrangement links TRBV5-1 to TRBJ2-7; a weak D match, TRBD2 (6 bases). Trimming left V 1 base short and J 4 bases short, with 12 bases between. The V gene's germline CDR1 is SGHRS and CDR2 YFSETQ. The length of the CDR3 is 14 residues. The CDR3 DNA reads as TGCGCCAGCAGCTTGCTGGGCAGCGGGTACGAGCAGTACTTC. Translation: CASSLLGSGYEQYF. The full variable domain, its missing parts supplied by reference TRBV5-1 and TRBJ2-7, is KAGVTQTPRYLIKTRGQQVTLSCSPISGHRSVSWYQQTPGQGLQFLFEYFSETQRNKGNFPGRFSGRQFSNSRSEMNVSTLELGDSALYLCASSLLGSGYEQYFGPGTRLTVT.

J is TRBJ2-1 and V is TRBV7-3; 12 bases match TRBD2. The V gene's germline CDR1 is SGHTA and CDR2 FQGTGA. CDR3 length: 20 residues. V lost 2 bases and J lost 1; bases outside the gene matches: 12. The DNA for the CDR3 is TGTGCCAGCAGCTTACGACCCCTAGCGGGAGGGCCTCTTTCCTACAATGAGCAGTTCTTC. Amino acids: CASSLRPLAGGPLSYNEQFF.

This clone has a single count. The sample carries other DNA sequences with the same CDR3. The rearrangement links TRBV6-5 to TRBJ2-7; 8 positions agree with TRBD1. Germline trimming cut 0 bases from V and 0 bases from J; bases unmatched to any gene: 4. Per the germline V gene, CDR1 is MNHEY and CDR2 is SVGAGI. This CDR3 is 16 amino acids long. Written as DNA, the CDR3 is TGTGCCAGCAGTTACTCGACGGGACAGGTCTCCTACGAGCAGTACTTC. It encodes CASSYSTGQVSYEQYF.

This chain connects TRBV12-5 to TRBJ2-3; 7 bases are shared with TRBD1. The ends lost 7 bases at V and 2 bases at J; junction bases unmatched: 3. Germline CDR1 reads LGHNT; CDR2 reads FRNRAP. CDR3 length: 13 amino acids. CDR3 loop: CASEGQTTDTQYF. The CDR3 region has the DNA TGTGCTAGTGAGGGACAGACCACAGATACGCAGTATTTT.

In DNA form, the CDR3 reads TGTGCCAGCAGCGTAGCTACTGGGAGTGGCACAGATACGCAGTATTTT. The encoded protein is CASSVATGSGTDTQYF. The chain employs TRBV9 and TRBJ2-3; maybe TRBD2 (5 bases). The germline CDR1 and CDR2 sequences are SGDLS and YYNGEE. Between the trimmed V and J ends, which lost 0 bases and 1 base, there was a span of 12 bases. The CDR3 has 16 residues. Complete variable domain (other parts from reference TRBV9 and TRBJ2-3): DSGVTQTPKHLITATGQRVTLRCSPRSGDLSVYWYQQSLDQGLQFLIQYYNGEERAKGNILERFSAQQFPDLHSELNLSSLELGDSALYFCASSVATGSGTDTQYFGPGTRLTVL.

V is TRBV19 and J is TRBJ2-5, with a possible D match to TRBD2 (6 bases). V was clipped by 0 bases and J by 4 bases, with 12 bases between them. Germline V gene sequence: CDR1 LNHDA, CDR2 SQIVND (reference sequence). This CDR3 spans 15 amino acids. In DNA, the CDR3 is TGTGCCAGTAGTATAGATCGGGAGACACGAGAGACCCAGTACTTC. As protein: CASSIDRETRETQYF.

The rearrangement links TRBV7-8 to TRBJ1-4; TRBD1 agrees at 7 bases. Per germline, CDR1 SGHVS and CDR2 FQNEAQ. V trimming: 3 bases; J trimming: 4 bases; junction bases outside the gene matches: 14. This CDR3 contains 18 residues. This CDR3 reads CASSFLTGPTIVNEKLFF. DNA of the CDR3: TGTGCCAGCAGCTTTTTGACAGGGCCGACCATCGTTAATGAAAAACTGTTTTTT.

The gene calls are TRBV18 and TRBJ2-7, with 7 bases that match TRBD1. Unmatched junction bases numbered 2, after V lost 3 bases and J lost 6 bases. Germline V gene sequence: CDR1 KGHSH, CDR2 LQKENI. The CDR3 sequence is 12 residues long. The CDR3: CASSPQGVEQYF. As DNA, the CDR3 is TGTGCCAGCTCACCTCAGGGGGTCGAGCAGTACTTC.

The CDR3 is CASSLGTGSSGNTIYF. CDR3 DNA: TGTGCCAGCAGCCTTGGGACAGGATCTTCTGGAAACACCATATATTTT. The chain links TRBV14 to TRBJ1-3, with 8 bases identical to TRBD1. Germline V gene sequence: CDR1 SGHDN, CDR2 FVKESK. J lost 1 base, V lost 4 bases, and 6 bases had no gene match. This CDR3 region has 16 residues. Using reference TRBV14 and TRBJ1-3 for the parts outside the CDR3, the full variable domain is EAGVTQFPSHSVIEKGQTVTLRCDPISGHDNLYWYRRVMGKEIKFLLHFVKESKQDESGMPNNRFLAERTGGTYSTLKVQPAELEDSGVYFCASSLGTGSSGNTIYFGEGSWLTVV.

This sequence joins TRBV10-1 and TRBJ2-5, with 9 bases identical to TRBD1. Germline CDR1 reads WNHNN; CDR2 reads SYGVQD (reference sequence). The CDR3 runs 16 residues. V gave up 5 bases and J gave up 4 bases; unmatched junction bases: 11. Here the CDR3 DNA reads TGCGCCAGCAGTCACCGGGACAGGGAAATTCCAGAGACCCAGTACTTC. It encodes CASSHRDREIPETQYF.

The rearrangement joins TRBV10-3 to TRBJ2-7; 10 bases line up with TRBD1. Germline V gene data show CDR1 as ENHRY and CDR2 as SYGVKD. The junction had 3 bases not matched to a gene; V was cut back by 11 bases and J by 2 bases. CDR3 length: 12 amino acids. The CDR3 DNA sequence: TGTGCCGGGGGGACAGGGGCCTACGAGCAGTACTTC. It encodes CAGGTGAYEQYF.